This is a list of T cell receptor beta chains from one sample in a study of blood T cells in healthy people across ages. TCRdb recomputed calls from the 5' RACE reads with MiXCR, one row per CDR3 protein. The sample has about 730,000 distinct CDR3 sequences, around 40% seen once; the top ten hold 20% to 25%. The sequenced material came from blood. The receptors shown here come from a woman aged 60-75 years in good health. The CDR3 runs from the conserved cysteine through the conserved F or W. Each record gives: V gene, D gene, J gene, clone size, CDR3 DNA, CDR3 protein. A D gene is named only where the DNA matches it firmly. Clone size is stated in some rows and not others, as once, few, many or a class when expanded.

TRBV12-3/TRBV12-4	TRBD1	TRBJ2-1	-	TGTGCCAGCAGACCGGGACAGGGGAACAATGAGCAGTTCTTC	CASRPGQGNNEQFF
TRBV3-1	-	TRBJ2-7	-	TGTGCCAGCAGCCAGGAGGAAGGGACCTACTACGAGCAGTACTTC	CASSQEEGTYYEQYF
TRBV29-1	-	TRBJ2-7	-	TGCAGCGTGGGTCCGGGGGAGCAGTACTTC	CSVGPGEQYF
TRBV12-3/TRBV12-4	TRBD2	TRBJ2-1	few	TGTGCCAGCATAGCGGGGGGGCCGTACAATGAGCAGTTCTTC	CASIAGGPYNEQFF
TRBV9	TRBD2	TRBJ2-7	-	TGTGCCAGCAGCGGCGGGGGGGGGGACAGTGCAGAAAGCTACGAGCAGTACTTC	CASSGGGGDSAESYEQYF
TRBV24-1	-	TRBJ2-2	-	TGTGCCACCAGTCTGGGGGCCTTTCGAACCGGGGAGCTGTTTTTT	CATSLGAFRTGELFF
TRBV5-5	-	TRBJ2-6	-	TGTGCCAGCAGCTTGGACGTATCCGGGGCCAGCGTCCTGACTTTC	CASSLDVSGASVLTF
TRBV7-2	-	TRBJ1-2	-	TGTGCCAGCAGCGCAAGTACGGACATAAGGTTGTATGGCTACACCTTC	CASSASTDIRLYGYTF
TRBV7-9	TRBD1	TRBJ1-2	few	TGTGCCAGCAGCTTACCCGGACAGGAGAACTATGGCTACACCTTC	CASSLPGQENYGYTF
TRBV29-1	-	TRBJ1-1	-	TGCAGCGTTGAGAGGGGACGGAGTGAAGCTTTCTTT	CSVERGRSEAFF
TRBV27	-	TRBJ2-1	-	TGTACCAGCAGTTTATTGGGGGGTAATGAGCAGTTCTTC	CTSSLLGGNEQFF
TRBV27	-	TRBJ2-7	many	TGTGCCACGAGGAGCTCCTACGAGCAGTACTTC	CATRSSYEQYF
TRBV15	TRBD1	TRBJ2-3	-	TGTGCCACCAGCAGAGATTCGGCAGGGGGCTGGACGCAGTATTTT	CATSRDSAGGWTQYF
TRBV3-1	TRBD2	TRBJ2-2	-	TGTGCCAGCAGCCAAAAACCCCTAGCGGGAGGCAACACCGGGGAGCTGTTTTTT	CASSQKPLAGGNTGELFF
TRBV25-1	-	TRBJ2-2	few	TGTGCCAGCAGTCCCTCCCCCGGGGGCGTGGGGGAGCTGTTTTTT	CASSPSPGGVGELFF
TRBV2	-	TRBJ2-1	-	TGTGCCAGCAGTTTTTACGGCGGCGCGAACGATGAGCAGTTCTTC	CASSFYGGANDEQFF
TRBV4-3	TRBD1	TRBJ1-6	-	TGCGCCAGCAGCCGAGAGGGGACAGGGAGCTCACCCCTCCACTTT	CASSREGTGSSPLHF
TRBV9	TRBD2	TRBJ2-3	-	TGTGCCAGCAGCGTAAATGCGGGGGGCACAGATACGCAGTATTTT	CASSVNAGGTDTQYF
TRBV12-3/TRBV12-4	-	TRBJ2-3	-	TGTGCCAGCAGTCAGTCACCGGGCCCCTACCTTACAGATACGCAGTATTTT	CASSQSPGPYLTDTQYF
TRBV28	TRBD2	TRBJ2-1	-	TGTGCCAGCAGCGGGACGGGCGGGGGGCTCTACAATGAGCAGTTCTTC	CASSGTGGGLYNEQFF
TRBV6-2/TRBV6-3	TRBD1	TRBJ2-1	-	TGTGCCAGCAGGCTACCCGGACAGGGGAACAATGAGCAGTTCTTC	CASRLPGQGNNEQFF
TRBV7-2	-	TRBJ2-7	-	TGTGCCAGCAGCTTACATCGTAGGGGCGTCCCCGACGAGCAGTACTTC	CASSLHRRGVPDEQYF
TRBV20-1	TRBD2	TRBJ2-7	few	TGCAGAAATGGACTAGCGGACTACGAGCAGTACTTC	CRNGLADYEQYF
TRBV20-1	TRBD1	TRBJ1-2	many	TGCAGTGCGGACAGGGTAGAACGCGGCTACACCTTC	CSADRVERGYTF
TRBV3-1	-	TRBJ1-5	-	TGTGCCAGCAGCCAAACAGGGAACAATCAGCCCCAGCATTTT	CASSQTGNNQPQHF
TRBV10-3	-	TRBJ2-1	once	TGTGCCATCAGCGACGGGACATCGGATGAGCAGTTCTTC	CAISDGTSDEQFF